This T cell receptor (beta chain) was recovered during a study of blood T cell repertoires in COVID-19. Study-level information: Samples came from the United States, Italy and Spain, spanning acute and convalescent COVID-19.

V shed 3 bases and J shed 1 base, with 15 bases lying between them. CDR1 SGDLS and CDR2 YYNGEE come from the germline V gene. The CDR3 length is 16 residues. Profiling relied on immunoSEQ multiplex PCR, and the TCRdb table lists in-frame clones only, not all of them. The profile shows approximately 160,000 clones, approximately 78% of them singletons. The V call is TRBV9, the J call TRBJ2-3; D possibly corresponds to TRBD2 (6 bases). The sample was peripheral blood. The clonotype originates from a human donor in a cohort sampled during active COVID-19. CDR3 sequence: CASSAGSGGGTDTQYF. The CDR3 DNA reads as TGTGCCAGCAGCGCGGGTAGCGGAGGGGGCACAGATACGCAGTATTTT.